The 15 T cell receptor beta chains reported below all come from one sample, sequenced in a study of blood T cell repertoires in COVID-19. Sequenced by immunoSEQ multiplex PCR; TCRdb stores in-frame clones only, minus some. The data show 200,000 to 250,000 clones, 84% seen once. The sequencing input was PBMCs or T cells enriched from blood (not recorded which). The receptors derive from a man in his 60s who had recovered from COVID-19.

This sequence joins TRBV2 and TRBJ1-2, with 7 bases matching TRBD1. The CDR3 loop spans 14 amino acids. The germline V gene has CDR1 SNHLY and CDR2 FYNNEI. V shed 5 bases and J 0 bases; nucleotides not matched to a gene: 3. In DNA, the CDR3 is TGTGCCAGCAGTTCGCAGGGGGCTAACTATGGCTACACCTTC. The encoded protein is CASSSQGANYGYTF.

The chain employs TRBV9 and TRBJ1-2, with a weak D call TRBD1 (6 bases). The CDR3 is 16 amino acids. The germline V gene encodes CDR1 SGDLS and CDR2 YYNGEE. Trimming pared 3 bases from V and 4 bases from J, leaving 19 bases between. DNA of the CDR3: TGTGCCAGCAGCGCCCCCGGGACACCCTCCGGCTATGGCTACACCTTC. Amino acids: CASSAPGTPSGYGYTF.

Only one count was recorded for this clone. The chain carries TRBV2 and TRBJ1-1; D is unresolved. Germline CDR1 is SNHLY and CDR2 is FYNNEI. The CDR3 is 16 residues long. Trimming shortened V by 5 bases and J by 0 bases, and 16 bases separated the two germline ends. Here the CDR3 DNA reads TGTGCCAGCAGTTATCGGGGTGGACCGCTGAACACTGAAGCTTTCTTT. Translation gives CASSYRGGPLNTEAFF.

J is TRBJ2-5 and V is TRBV6-1; 7 bases map to TRBD2. This CDR3 is 17 amino acids long. V lost 1 base and J lost 1; bases outside the gene matches: 9. In germline, CDR1 is MNHNS, CDR2 SASEGT. CDR3 sequence: CASSEGVGGVSQETQYF. CDR3 bases: TGTGCCAGCAGTGAAGGAGTGGGGGGGGTTAGCCAAGAGACCCAGTACTTC.

The count of this clone is one. The V and J genes are TRBV5-1 and TRBJ1-2, with D perhaps TRBD1 (6 bases). The CDR3 is 15 residues long. Per germline, CDR1 SGHRS and CDR2 YFSETQ. V was cut by 5 bases and J by 4 bases, with 18 bases left in between. The CDR3 DNA reads as TGCGCCAGCAGTACCCGCCTGGGGGCGTCCTATGGCTACACCTTC. Translated, it gives CASSTRLGASYGYTF.

The V gene is TRBV27, the J gene TRBJ2-1; 9 bases map to TRBD2. J lost 10 bases, V lost 6 bases, and 7 bases had no gene match. Germline V lookup: CDR1 MNHEY, CDR2 SMNVEV (reference sequence). This CDR3 contains 13 residues. Here the CDR3 reads CASSQRGDGEQFF. The CDR3 nucleotides read TGTGCCAGCAGCCAGCGGGGGGATGGAGAGCAGTTCTTC.

The chain employs TRBV7-6 and TRBJ1-5; D is possibly TRBD1 (6 bases). Trimming took off 5 bases at V and 7 bases at J, with 18 bases between the two ends. The CDR3 is made up of 15 amino acids. Per the germline V gene, CDR1 is SGHVS and CDR2 is FNYEAQ. The DNA of the CDR3 is TGTGCCAGCAGCGAACCCTTTCAGGGGCGGCAGCCCCAGCATTTT. This codes for CASSEPFQGRQPQHF.

The chain carries TRBV27 and TRBJ2-1; 7 bases align to TRBD2. CDR1 is MNHEY, CDR2 SMNVEV, per germline (reference sequence). This CDR3 has 15 amino acids. V was pared by 7 bases and J by 3 bases, with 9 bases of the junction left unmatched. The DNA for the CDR3 is TGTGCCAGCAACCCCGGGGGAGGGTTCTACAATGAGCAGTTCTTC. Residues: CASNPGGGFYNEQFF.

The chain couples TRBV2 to TRBJ2-5; 10 bases align to TRBD1. The CDR3 is made up of 14 amino acids. CDR1 SNHLY and CDR2 FYNNEI come from the germline V gene. J gave up 4 bases and V 4 bases, and 3 bases lay outside the gene matches. This CDR3 is CASSGQGARETQYF. For the CDR3, the DNA is TGTGCCAGCAGTGGACAGGGGGCTCGAGAGACCCAGTACTTC. The variable domain in full, completed from reference TRBV2 and TRBJ2-5, reads EPEVTQTPSHQVTQMGQEVILRCVPISNHLYFYWYRQILGQKVEFLVSFYNNEISEKSEIFDDQFSVERPDGSNFTLKIRSTKLEDSAMYFCASSGQGARETQYFGPGTRLLVL.

The J gene is TRBJ2-5, the V gene TRBV7-8; a weak D match, TRBD1 (6 bases). The CDR3 runs to 12 residues. CDR1 and CDR2 from the germline V gene are SGHVS and FQNEAQ. V lost 5 bases and J 6 bases, leaving 10 bases between the germline ends. CDR3 amino acids: CASSHREQTQYF. The CDR3 bases are TGTGCCAGCAGCCACAGGGAACAGACCCAGTACTTC.

The chain joins TRBV7-9 to TRBJ1-3, with 10 bases matching TRBD1. V was pared by 1 base and J by 6 bases, with 3 bases of the junction left unmatched. Looked up from germline, CDR1 is SEHNR and CDR2 is FQNEAQ (reference sequence). CDR3 length: 15 amino acids. The CDR3 region has the DNA TGTGCCAGCAGCTTAGAGGGACAGGGGTCAAACACCATATATTTT. It translates to CASSLEGQGSNTIYF.

This chain joins TRBV5-6 and TRBJ1-1; tentatively, D is TRBD1 (5 bases). CDR1 SGHDT and CDR2 YYEEEE come from the germline V gene. The CDR3 runs 16 residues. With 2 bases removed from V and 4 bases from J, the gap between germline ends came to 18 bases. This CDR3 reads CASSLFAGRGGTEAFF. In DNA form, the CDR3 reads TGTGCCAGCAGCTTATTCGCAGGGCGGGGAGGCACTGAAGCTTTCTTT.

The V call is TRBV5-5, the J call TRBJ1-2; D call uncertain. The CDR3 contains 14 residues. The V gene's germline CDR1 is SGHKS and CDR2 YYEKEE (reference sequence). Trimming pared 2 bases from V and 8 bases from J, leaving 16 bases between. CDR3 protein: CASSLPFIAGGYTF. Here the CDR3 DNA reads TGTGCCAGCAGCTTACCCTTCATTGCGGGGGGCTACACCTTC.

The rearrangement uses TRBV20-1 and TRBJ2-1; 8 nucleotides align to TRBD2. The V segment lost 3 bases and the J segment 7 bases; nucleotides outside the gene matches: 8. Germline values: CDR1 DFQATT, CDR2 SNEGSKA (reference sequence). There are 14 residues in the CDR3. The chain's CDR3 is CSASGSGGSNEQFF. The CDR3 nucleotides read TGCAGTGCTAGTGGCAGCGGGGGTTCAAATGAGCAGTTCTTC.

V gene TRBV5-5 combines with J gene TRBJ1-2, with D maybe TRBD1 (6 bases). CDR1 and CDR2 (germline): SGHKS, YYEKEE (reference sequence). The CDR3 extends over 13 amino acids. V shed 6 bases and J shed 4 bases, with 13 bases lying between them. The CDR3 is CASTLGGGYGYTF. The CDR3 DNA is TGTGCCAGCACCCTTGGGGGCGGCTATGGCTACACCTTC.